This is a list of T cell receptor beta chains from one sample in a study of blood T cell repertoires in COVID-19. This table comes from immunoSEQ multiplex PCR, and its TCRdb copy is limited to in-frame clones, with some not included. The table shows 90,000 to 130,000 clones, with roughly 80% occurring only once. The material sequenced was peripheral blood. These receptor sequences come from a man in his sixties or seventies with acute or convalescent COVID-19. Each CDR3 is given with its conserved first and last residue. A D gene is named only where the DNA matches it firmly. Not every row has a clone size; where given, it reads once, few, many or a size class.

D gene	clone size	J gene	V gene	CDR3 DNA	CDR3 protein
-	-	TRBJ1-5	TRBV10-3	TGTGCCATTGCCGACATGTCCGGGCCCCAGCATTTT	CAIADMSGPQHF
TRBD1	-	TRBJ2-7	TRBV30	TGTGCCTGGAGGTATTTACCGGGACAGGGATACTCCTACGAGCAGTACTTC	CAWRYLPGQGYSYEQYF
-	-	TRBJ2-5	TRBV6-5	TGTGCCAGCAGTTCACCCGGTACTAAGGGGGAGACCCAGTACTTC	CASSSPGTKGETQYF
-	-	TRBJ1-5	TRBV2	TGTGCCAGCAGTGTTATTTCGTCCTTTAGCAATCAGCCCCAGCATTTT	CASSVISSFSNQPQHF
TRBD2	-	TRBJ2-7	TRBV18	TGTGCCAGCTCAACGGGACTAGCGGGGGTATGGGAGCAGTACTTC	CASSTGLAGVWEQYF
-	few	TRBJ1-5	TRBV6-5	TGTGCCAGTGGGGTCAGGGGTGGCAATCAGCCCCAGCATTTT	CASGVRGGNQPQHF
TRBD2	-	TRBJ2-1	TRBV28	TGTGCCAGCAGTTCCCCCGGTAGCGGGAGGGTGAATGAGCAGTTCTTC	CASSSPGSGRVNEQFF
-	-	TRBJ1-3	TRBV9	TGTGCCAGCAGCGCCCACCGGGTTTCGGGAAACACCATATATTTT	CASSAHRVSGNTIYF
-	-	TRBJ1-2	TRBV3-1/TRBV3-2	TGTGCCAGCAGCCAAGCCCAGGGTAGCTATGGCTACACCTTC	CASSQAQGSYGYTF
TRBD1	-	TRBJ2-7	TRBV6-5	TGTGCCAGCAGTTACTCGGGGCAGGGGGCGAGAGGCGAGCAGTACTTC	CASSYSGQGARGEQYF
-	-	TRBJ2-3	TRBV7-2	TGTGCCAGCAGCCCGGGTGGGGCCGCAGATACGCAGTATTTT	CASSPGGAADTQYF
TRBD1	few	TRBJ1-5	TRBV27	TGTGCCAGCAGCCGAATGGGACAGCATAGCAATCAGCCCCAGCATTTT	CASSRMGQHSNQPQHF
TRBD2	-	TRBJ2-3	TRBV10-2	TGCGCCAGCAAACCAGCGGGGATCACAGATACGCAGTATTTT	CASKPAGITDTQYF
-	-	TRBJ2-1	TRBV7-2	TGTGCCAGCAGCCCCCTAGCAAGCGATGAGCAGTTCTTC	CASSPLASDEQFF
TRBD1	-	TRBJ2-2	TRBV5-8	TGTGCCAGCAGCTTAGGAGACAGGGGCGACACCGGGGAGCTGTTTTTT	CASSLGDRGDTGELFF
-	-	TRBJ1-3	TRBV16	TGTGCCAGCAGGGAACAGGGTCTTGGAAACACCATATATTTT	CASREQGLGNTIYF
-	-	TRBJ2-7	TRBV5-1	TGCGCCAGCAGCCCAAGTGGGGCGGAGGAGCAGTACTTC	CASSPSGAEEQYF
-	-	TRBJ2-7	TRBV27	TGTGCCAGCAGTTTATCGATCGGTGCTCCCCTTGCGCACGAGCAGTACTTC	CASSLSIGAPLAHEQYF
-	once	TRBJ1-3	TRBV2	TGTGCCAGCAGTCTAGGACAGCTCTCTGGAAACACCATATATTTT	CASSLGQLSGNTIYF
-	-	TRBJ1-6	TRBV25-1	TGTGCCAGCAGTGAATATCCCATCGCCTCGGGAGGTTCACCCCTCCACTTT	CASSEYPIASGGSPLHF
TRBD1	-	TRBJ2-7	TRBV7-9	TGTGCCAGCAGCAACCAGGGGGCCGGGCAGTACTTC	CASSNQGAGQYF
TRBD2	once	TRBJ2-2	TRBV3-1/TRBV3-2	TGTGCCAGCAGCCGCCCGGCGGGAGGGGGCGCCCCCGGGGAGCTGTTTTTT	CASSRPAGGGAPGELFF
TRBD1	-	TRBJ2-3	TRBV5-1	TGCGCCAGCAGCTTGTCCCCCGGGACAGGGGGCACAGATACGCAGTATTTT	CASSLSPGTGGTDTQYF
-	-	TRBJ1-1	TRBV29-1	TGCAGCGTTGGTTCGATGAAAGGGGCGAACACTGAAGCTTTCTTT	CSVGSMKGANTEAFF
-	few	TRBJ2-7	TRBV29-1	TGCAGCGTTGTCTCCGAGCCCGAGCAGTACTTC	CSVVSEPEQYF
-	-	TRBJ2-7	TRBV6-4	TGTGCCAGCAGTGAAGGGTGGGGCCGCGAACTGTACTTC	CASSEGWGRELYF
TRBD1	few	TRBJ1-1	TRBV18	TGTGCCAGCTCACCACACAGGGGGCCGAACACTGAAGCTTTCTTT	CASSPHRGPNTEAFF
TRBD2	-	TRBJ2-3	TRBV5-1	TGCGCCAGCAGCTTTACGGGGGGAAGCACAGATACGCAGTATTTT	CASSFTGGSTDTQYF
TRBD1	few	TRBJ1-2	TRBV24-1	TGTGCCACCAGTGATACCGGGACAGATTATGGCTACACCTTC	CATSDTGTDYGYTF
TRBD2	-	TRBJ2-1	TRBV6-6	TGTGCCAGCAGTTCCCGCCCGGGGACTAGCGGGATTGAGCAGTTCTTC	CASSSRPGTSGIEQFF
-	few	TRBJ2-2	TRBV27	TGTGCCAGCAGTGGCAGGGCGAACACCGGGGAGCTGTTTTTT	CASSGRANTGELFF
-	-	TRBJ2-6	TRBV28	TGTGCCAGCAGTTATCACAGCTCTGGGGCCAACGTCCTGACTTTC	CASSYHSSGANVLTF
-	-	TRBJ2-3	TRBV30	TGTGCCTGGAGGACGGGGTCCACAGATACGCAGTATTTT	CAWRTGSTDTQYF
-	-	TRBJ2-7	TRBV5-1	TGCGCCAGCAGCTCATCTATATCCTACGAGCAGTACTTC	CASSSSISYEQYF
-	-	TRBJ1-2	TRBV14	TGTGCCAGCAGCCAACAGGGTGTGGGCTATGGCTACACCTTC	CASSQQGVGYGYTF
-	few	TRBJ2-7	TRBV7-9	TGTGCCAGCAGCTTATTCTCGGGGACCTACGAGCAGTACTTC	CASSLFSGTYEQYF
TRBD1	-	TRBJ1-4	TRBV5-1	TGCGCCAGCGGGGAAGACAGGGGGAATGAAAAACTGTTTTTT	CASGEDRGNEKLFF
TRBD1	-	TRBJ2-2	TRBV6-5	TGTGCCAGCGGGACAGGGCGGACCGGGGAGCTGTTTTTT	CASGTGRTGELFF